Following are 19 T cell receptor beta chains from one sample sequenced in a study of molecular identifiers for immune sequencing clone quantification. TCRdb re-called the PCR reads with MiXCR, one entry per CDR3 protein. Of approximately 670,000 distinct CDR3 sequences in the sample, approximately 20% were seen once. Sequencing was done on a sample of naive CD8+ T cells from blood, with Jurkat cell RNA spiked in. Subset reported: FACS-sorted CD8+CD4-CCR7+CD45RA+ naive T cells. Receptors were obtained from a human donor in good health. Some libraries in this study had Jurkat cell RNA spiked in.

The sample holds many counts of this clonotype. The chain employs TRBV27 and TRBJ1-5, with D possibly being TRBD1 (6 bases). CDR1 and CDR2 from the germline V gene are MNHEY and SMNVEV (reference sequence). There are 15 residues in the CDR3. Trimming removed 0 bases from V and 6 bases from J, with 12 bases in between. The CDR3 nucleotides are TGTGCCAGCAGTTTATCACAGGGATCAACTCAGCCCCAGCATTTT. It is translated as CASSLSQGSTQPQHF.

In the case of this clonotype: Sequence at one end of the junction differs from germline and may be a read error. The chain has TRBV27 and TRBJ2-7; tentative D call: TRBD1 (6 bases). In germline, CDR1 is MNHEY, CDR2 SMNVEV (reference sequence). This CDR3 is built from 13 residues. Here the CDR3 reads CASSSPDSYGQYF. The CDR3 DNA follows: TGTGCCAGCAGTTCCCCGGACAGCTACGGGCAGTACTTC.

This clonotype was counted at least ten times. The CDR3 DNA reads TGCGCCAGCAGCCAAGATTATCGGGACAGGCGAGGGTATTTT. This translates into CASSQDYRDRRGYF. The chain links TRBV4-3 to TRBJ2-3; TRBD1 matches at 8 bases. From germline, CDR1 is LGHNA and CDR2 YSLEER. The CDR3 is 14 amino acids. Trimming at V came to 0 bases and at J to 14 bases, leaving 10 bases not matched to a gene.

This clonotype was found many times. The chain employs TRBV27 and TRBJ1-1; D is ambiguous. V lost 1 base, J lost 1 base, and 10 bases lay in between. The CDR3 is 15 residues long. Germline CDR1 is MNHEY and CDR2 is SMNVEV (reference sequence). The CDR3 DNA reads as TGTGCCAGCAGTTTATTGCCGGGGTCGAACACTGAAGCTTTCTTT. This codes for CASSLLPGSNTEAFF.

This clonotype was seen repeatedly, ten times or more. The rearrangement uses TRBV7-6 and TRBJ1-6; no clear D gene. V lost 5 bases, J lost 4 bases, and 9 bases lay in between. The length of the CDR3 is 14 residues. Germline assignment: CDR1 SGHVS and CDR2 FNYEAQ. CDR3 in amino acids: CASSPTEYNSPLHF. CDR3 nucleotides: TGTGCCAGCAGCCCGACGGAATATAATTCACCCCTCCACTTT. The complete variable domain, with remaining parts taken from reference TRBV7-6 and TRBJ1-6, reads GAGVSQSPRYKVTKRGQDVALRCDPISGHVSLYWYRQALGQGPEFLTYFNYEAQQDKSGLPNDRFSAERPEGSISTLTIQRTEQRDSAMYRCASSPTEYNSPLHFGNGTRLTVT.

The rearrangement joins TRBV4-3 to TRBJ1-3; 8 bases align to TRBD1. CDR1 LGHNA and CDR2 YSLEER come from the germline V gene. Unmatched junction bases numbered 15, after V lost 5 bases and J lost 3 bases. This CDR3 is 18 amino acids long. CDR3 sequence (DNA): TGCGCCAGCAGCTCTGACAGGGGCGCCTTTCGTGGTGGAAACACCATATATTTT. Translating it yields CASSSDRGAFRGGNTIYF.

This clonotype was seen at least ten times. V and J are TRBV6-2 or TRBV6-3 and TRBJ2-2; D may be TRBD2 (5 bases). The CDR3 has 17 residues. Germline V gene data show CDR1 as MNHEY and CDR2 as SVGEGT. Trimming removed 0 bases at V and 1 base at J, with 12 bases between. The chain's CDR3 is CASSYSLVALNTGELFF. In nucleotides, the CDR3 is TGTGCCAGCAGTTACTCTCTGGTAGCGCTGAACACCGGGGAGCTGTTTTTT.

Concerning this clonotype: This may come from a read error, since a much larger clone is one base off. The V call is TRBV5-4, the J call TRBJ2-2; D remains unclear. Germline CDR1 is SGHNT and CDR2 is YYREEE (reference sequence). Deletions cut 4 bases from V and 1 base from J, with 8 bases between. This CDR3 region has 14 residues. The CDR3 bases are TGTGCCAGCAGCGCAGGACGGAACACCGGGGAGCTGTTTTTT. Amino acid sequence: CASSAGRNTGELFF.

The J gene is TRBJ1-2, the V gene TRBV4-3; D not resolved. CDR1 is LGHNA and CDR2 is YSLEER in the germline V gene. The CDR3 length is 14 residues. The germline V and J ends were trimmed by 0 bases and 4 bases, with 9 bases remaining between them. The CDR3 spells CASSQERASYGYTF. The CDR3 nucleotides read TGCGCCAGCAGCCAAGAGCGTGCGAGCTATGGCTACACCTTC.

In its sample, this clonotype was seen many times. The chain joins TRBV5-4 to TRBJ2-5; maybe TRBD1 (5 bases). The CDR3 consists of 15 residues. Per the germline V gene, CDR1 is SGHNT and CDR2 is YYREEE (reference sequence). Trimming removed 5 bases from V and 5 bases from J, with 19 bases in between. The CDR3 nucleotides are TGTGCCAGCAGATCGATAGGACACAACTTCGAGACCCAGTACTTC. Its protein product is CASRSIGHNFETQYF.

In this sample, this clonotype turned up many times. V usage is TRBV11-2 and J usage is TRBJ2-5; the D is unclear. CDR3 length: 14 amino acids. V was clipped by 4 bases and J by 2 bases, with 11 bases between them. The V gene's germline CDR1 is SGHAT and CDR2 FQNNGV. CDR3 sequence reads: CASSSTDTQETQYF. The CDR3 DNA sequence: TGTGCCAGCAGCTCGACTGATACACAAGAGACCCAGTACTTC.

This clonotype was found many times. This rearrangement joins TRBV19 to TRBJ2-3, with D possibly being TRBD1 (6 bases). Between the trimmed V and J ends, which lost 7 bases and 4 bases, there was a span of 24 bases. The CDR3 sequence is 17 residues long. The germline V gene encodes CDR1 LNHDA and CDR2 SQIVND (reference sequence). The CDR3: CASTLSLAGVSADTQYF. The CDR3 coding sequence is TGTGCCAGTACCCTTTCCCTGGCAGGGGTTTCTGCAGATACGCAGTATTTT.

This clonotype was observed many times. The chain joins TRBV4-3 to TRBJ1-1; D not certain. The CDR3 consists of 14 residues. V lost 0 bases and J lost 7, with 12 bases in between. Per germline, CDR1 LGHNA and CDR2 YSLEER. The CDR3 nucleotides are TGCGCCAGCAGCCAAGATAGCCGGACTGTTGAAGCTTTCTTT. It yields the protein CASSQDSRTVEAFF.

This clonotype was observed many times. V usage is TRBV7-9 and J usage is TRBJ2-1; 9 nucleotides agree with TRBD1. The CDR3 consists of 17 residues. Germline V CDR1 and CDR2: SEHNR, FQNEAQ (reference sequence). The J segment lost 7 bases and the V segment lost 1 base, leaving 11 bases of the junction unmatched. CDR3 sequence: CASSLGGTGFVLNEQFF. In nucleotides, the CDR3 is TGTGCCAGCAGCTTAGGTGGGACAGGGTTTGTGTTGAATGAGCAGTTCTTC.

This clonotype was picked up a small number of times. The genes are TRBV2 and TRBJ2-7, with D tentatively TRBD2 (6 bases). V gave up 6 bases and J gave up 2 bases, with 11 bases separating them. Germline CDR1 SNHLY, CDR2 FYNNEI. This CDR3 is built from 13 residues. In DNA, the CDR3 is TGTGCCAGCAGCGGGGGTCCAGCCTACGAGCAGTACTTC. Protein: CASSGGPAYEQYF.

Remarks on this clonotype: The junction and the germline gene differ at one end; a read error may be behind it. V gene TRBV4-3 combines with J gene TRBJ1-4; 9 nucleotides agree with TRBD1. CDR1 and CDR2 (germline): LGHNA, YSLEER. This CDR3 region has 18 residues. The CDR3 loop reads CASIQDSAGWTGAEKLFF. The CDR3 region has the DNA TGCGCCAGCATCCAAGATTCGGCAGGGTGGACAGGGGCTGAAAAACTGTTTTTT.

This clonotype has a count of ten or more. This chain connects TRBV7-2 to TRBJ1-5, with TRBD1 as a possible D gene (5 bases). Trimming left V 1 base short and J 1 base short, with 8 bases between. CDR1 SGHTA and CDR2 FQGNSA come from the germline V gene. The CDR3 consists of 15 residues. DNA for the CDR3: TGTGCCAGCAGCTTAGTCTGGACAAGCAATCAGCCCCAGCATTTT. Its protein product is CASSLVWTSNQPQHF.

The chain has TRBV9 and TRBJ1-2; D is perhaps TRBD1 (5 bases). The CDR3 loop spans 15 amino acids. The germline gives CDR1 SGDLS, CDR2 YYNGEE. Deletions cut 3 bases from V and 6 bases from J, with 18 bases between. The CDR3 sequence: CASSAYSTVYHGYTF. The CDR3 bases are TGTGCCAGCAGCGCCTACTCGACAGTATACCATGGCTACACCTTC.

There are a few counts of this clonotype. The final CDR3 position lacks the conserved phenylalanine or tryptophan, pointing to a likely read error. CDR3 nucleotides: TGTGCCAGCAGCACGGGACTAGCGGGGGTAAATGAGCAGTTCTCC. Its protein is CASSTGLAGVNEQFS. The gene calls are TRBV13 and TRBJ2-1, with 14 bases matching TRBD2. CDR1 is PRHDT, CDR2 FYEKMQ, per germline (reference sequence). This CDR3 is built from 15 residues. V trimming: 5 bases; J trimming: 7 bases; junction bases outside the gene matches: 4.